Listed here are 15 T cell receptor beta chains from one sample, sequenced in a study of blood T cell repertoires in COVID-19. This table comes from immunoSEQ multiplex PCR, and its TCRdb copy is limited to in-frame clones, with some not included. The profile shows 200,000 to 250,000 clones, roughly 90% of them singletons. The sequenced sample was peripheral blood. These receptors were collected from a man between 60 and 75 years old with acute or convalescent COVID-19.

V and J are TRBV9 and TRBJ2-3, with 10 nucleotides matching TRBD2. This CDR3 has 16 residues. V dropped 4 bases and J dropped 2; count of bases not matched to a gene: 7. Germline V gene data show CDR1 as SGDLS and CDR2 as YYNGEE. CDR3 nucleotides: TGTGCCAGCAGCCACCATGGACTAGCGGACACAGATACGCAGTATTTT. It encodes CASSHHGLADTDTQYF. The full variable domain, completed using reference TRBV9 and TRBJ2-3, is DSGVTQTPKHLITATGQRVTLRCSPRSGDLSVYWYQQSLDQGLQFLIQYYNGEERAKGNILERFSAQQFPDLHSELNLSSLELGDSALYFCASSHHGLADTDTQYFGPGTRLTVL.

The genes are TRBV28 and TRBJ2-5, with TRBD1 matching over 7 bases. Trimming removed 3 bases from V and 5 bases from J; junction bases left unmatched: 9. This CDR3 spans 15 amino acids. Germline V gene sequence: CDR1 MDHEN, CDR2 SYDVKM. The DNA of the CDR3 is TGTGCCAGCAGTTTGCCCGGGACAGCGAAGGAGACCCAGTACTTC. It translates to CASSLPGTAKETQYF.

This chain joins TRBV6-6 and TRBJ2-7; 10 positions agree with TRBD1. CDR1 is MNHNY, CDR2 SVGAGI, per germline (reference sequence). This CDR3 is built from 15 residues. V dropped 6 bases and J dropped 6; count of bases not matched to a gene: 11. CDR3 sequence (DNA): TGTGCCAGCAGCAAAACCGGGACAGGGGTGAGCGAGCAGTACTTC. Its translation: CASSKTGTGVSEQYF.

The CDR3 DNA sequence: TGTGCCAGCAGCCCGGGTCCCTCCTCTGGGGCCAACGTCCTGACTTTC. This sequence encodes CASSPGPSSGANVLTF. The chain employs TRBV7-2 and TRBJ2-6, with no clear D. This CDR3 spans 16 amino acids. Germline CDR1 and CDR2: SGHTA and FQGNSA. The ends were cut back, 5 bases at V and 0 bases at J, with 11 bases in the middle.

This clone was detected only a few times. V and J are TRBV5-6 and TRBJ2-1; 8 bases map to TRBD2. V was clipped by 0 bases and J by 5 bases; unmatched bases: 10. Germline CDR1 and CDR2: SGHDT and YYEEEE. This CDR3 spans 17 amino acids. The CDR3 bases are TGTGCCAGCAGCTTGGGACCTACTAGCGGTCTGAACAATGAGCAGTTCTTC. It codes for CASSLGPTSGLNNEQFF.

The CDR3 protein is CSVLTGEEGYTF. DNA of the CDR3: TGCAGCGTCCTTACAGGGGAGGAAGGCTACACCTTC. The genes are TRBV29-1 and TRBJ1-2, with 7 positions matching TRBD1. CDR1 and CDR2 (germline): SQVTM, ANQGSEA. The CDR3 is made up of 12 amino acids. Trimming at V came to 6 bases and at J to 8 bases, leaving 9 bases not matched to a gene.

Points on this clone: Within the sample, other DNA sequences also encode this same CDR3. The J gene is TRBJ2-7, the V gene TRBV19, with TRBD1 as a possible D gene (5 bases). CDR1 and CDR2 (germline): LNHDA, SQIVND (reference sequence). The germline V and J ends were trimmed by 9 bases and 2 bases, with 8 bases remaining between them. The CDR3 covers 11 residues. The CDR3 sequence: CASQGAYEQYF. CDR3 DNA sequence: TGTGCCAGCCAAGGGGCCTACGAGCAGTACTTC.

The chain uses TRBV7-9 and TRBJ1-2; D gene unclear. V lost 3 bases and J 4 bases, leaving 18 bases between the germline ends. CDR3 length equals 16 residues. CDR1 is SEHNR, CDR2 FQNEAQ, per germline (reference sequence). The DNA of the CDR3 is TGTGCCAGCAGCTTCCCGAGGAATCTCCCTCTCTATGGCTACACCTTC. Protein product: CASSFPRNLPLYGYTF.

This clone was observed once. This chain links TRBV11-3 with TRBJ2-1; 13 bases are shared with TRBD2. Germline CDR1 is SGHNT and CDR2 is YENEEA. Trimming removed 5 bases from V and 8 bases from J; junction bases left unmatched: 6. This CDR3 region has 15 residues. The CDR3 region is CASSTGLAGVDEQFF. The DNA of the CDR3 is TGTGCCAGCAGCACTGGACTAGCGGGAGTTGATGAGCAGTTCTTC.

This chain links TRBV5-4 with TRBJ2-2, with TRBD1 as a possible D gene (5 bases). V dropped 4 bases and J dropped 1 base, with 14 bases sitting between them. Germline assignment: CDR1 SGHNT and CDR2 YYREEE (reference sequence). The CDR3 is 16 amino acids. The CDR3 loop is CASSMGLRGNTGELFF. The CDR3, as DNA: TGTGCCAGCAGCATGGGATTAAGGGGGAACACCGGGGAGCTGTTTTTT.

This clone was detected a few times. The chain carries TRBV9 and TRBJ2-2; D perhaps matches TRBD1 (6 bases). This CDR3 region has 13 residues. The ends were cut back, 3 bases at V and 6 bases at J, with 9 bases in the middle. The germline CDR1 and CDR2 sequences are SGDLS and YYNGEE. CDR3 coding DNA: TGTGCCAGCAGCGAGGGGGTGGCCGGGGAGCTGTTTTTT. This translates into CASSEGVAGELFF.

The table lists this clone with a count of one. The chain couples TRBV14 to TRBJ1-1, with no clear D. The CDR3 has 14 amino acids. CDR1 is SGHDN, CDR2 FVKESK, per germline. V was cut by 4 bases and J by 3 bases, with 12 bases left in between. The CDR3 DNA is TGTGCCAGCAGCCGGTCGGTGATCGACACTGAAGCTTTCTTT. This translates into CASSRSVIDTEAFF.

This chain joins TRBV30 and TRBJ1-5, with TRBD1 matching over 9 bases. The CDR3 runs 13 residues. The germline V gene has CDR1 GTSNPN and CDR2 SVGIG (reference sequence). Unmatched junction bases numbered 1, after V lost 2 bases and J lost 5 bases. Here the CDR3 reads CAWSWDRDQPQHF. In nucleotides, the CDR3 is TGTGCCTGGAGTTGGGACAGGGATCAGCCCCAGCATTTT. Based on the CDR3 plus reference TRBV30 and TRBJ1-5, the full variable domain is SQTIHQWPATLVQPVGSPLSLECTVEGTSNPNLYWYRQAAGRGLQLLFYSVGIGQISSEVPQNLSASRPQDRQFILSSKKLLLSDSGFYLCAWSWDRDQPQHFGDGTRLSIL.

The V and J genes are TRBV4-3 and TRBJ2-1; 11 bases map to TRBD2. The germline V gene has CDR1 LGHNA and CDR2 YSLEER. After removal of 0 bases from V and 0 bases from J, the junction contained 7 bases not matched to a gene. CDR3 length: 19 residues. CDR3 nucleotides: TGCGCCAGCAGCCAAGATGGGCTAGCGGGAGGTAGCTCCTACAATGAGCAGTTCTTC. Amino acid sequence: CASSQDGLAGGSSYNEQFF.

The chain carries TRBV29-1 and TRBJ1-1; D call uncertain. There are 17 residues in the CDR3. Trimming stripped 3 bases from V and 1 base from J, with 21 bases between. Looked up from germline, CDR1 is SQVTM and CDR2 is ANQGSEA. The DNA for the CDR3 is TGCAGCGTTGAGAAACGGAGGCCACTGGCGACGAACACTGAAGCTTTCTTT. Its translation: CSVEKRRPLATNTEAFF.